Presented here are 26 T cell receptor beta chains from one specimen sequenced in a study of technical replicates of blood from several donors. The table came from immunoSEQ multiplex PCR; TCRdb's copy has only in-frame clones and leaves some out. Of around 78,000 clones in the sample, approximately 95% were seen once. Sequenced material: T cells isolated from PBMCs. The origin of the receptors is a human donor in good health.

This rearrangement joins TRBV10-3 to TRBJ1-2, with TRBD1 matching 10 bases. V gave up 2 bases and J gave up 4 bases; unmatched junction bases: 4. Germline V lookup: CDR1 ENHRY, CDR2 SYGVKD. This CDR3 has 15 residues. CDR3 in DNA: TGTGCCATCAGTGAGAGGGACAGGGGAGGCTATGGCTACACCTTC. Amino acids: CAISERDRGGYGYTF.

The J gene is TRBJ1-1, the V gene TRBV5-1; 9 nucleotides line up with TRBD1. This CDR3 spans 14 amino acids. The germline gives CDR1 SGHRS, CDR2 YFSETQ. V was clipped by 0 bases and J by 5 bases; unmatched bases: 2. Here the CDR3 DNA reads TGCGCCAGCAGCTTGGGGGGACAGGGTACTGAAGCTTTCTTT. Its protein is CASSLGGQGTEAFF.

The chain combines TRBV5-1 with TRBJ2-1; the D gene is possibly TRBD2 (5 bases). This CDR3 is 18 amino acids long. V lost 0 bases and J 4 bases, leaving 20 bases between the germline ends. The germline gives CDR1 SGHRS, CDR2 YFSETQ. The CDR3 spells CASSLEVRRGFSYNEQFF. The DNA of the CDR3 is TGCGCCAGCAGCTTGGAGGTTCGACGGGGTTTCTCATACAATGAGCAGTTCTTC. The variable domain in full, with the rest retrieved from reference TRBV5-1 and TRBJ2-1, is KAGVTQTPRYLIKTRGQQVTLSCSPISGHRSVSWYQQTPGQGLQFLFEYFSETQRNKGNFPGRFSGRQFSNSRSEMNVSTLELGDSALYLCASSLEVRRGFSYNEQFFGPGTRLTVL.

The chain is built from TRBV15 and TRBJ2-2; 13 positions match TRBD2. V lost 6 bases, J lost 7 bases, and 8 bases stayed unmatched. Germline V gives CDR1 LNHNV, CDR2 YYDKDF (reference sequence). CDR3 length: 16 amino acids. Here the CDR3 reads CATRTSGGLRSGELFF. CDR3 DNA sequence: TGTGCCACCAGGACTAGCGGGGGGCTTCGAAGCGGGGAGCTGTTTTTT. The entire variable domain, with the rest obtained from reference TRBV15 and TRBJ2-2, is as follows: DAMVIQNPRYQVTQFGKPVTLSCSQTLNHNVMYWYQQKSSQAPKLLFHYYDKDFNNEADTPDNFQSRRPNTSFCFLDIRSPGLGDTAMYLCATRTSGGLRSGELFFGEGSRLTVL.

The V and J genes are TRBV27 and TRBJ1-2; 9 nucleotides line up with TRBD1. The germline V gene has CDR1 MNHEY and CDR2 SMNVEV (reference sequence). The CDR3 consists of 15 residues. V lost 6 bases and J lost 6; bases outside the gene matches: 11. The CDR3 reads CASRPGQGLWHGYTF. The DNA of the CDR3 is TGTGCCAGCAGGCCGGGACAGGGACTTTGGCATGGCTACACCTTC.

V gene TRBV7-9 combines with J gene TRBJ1-2; 9 positions agree with TRBD1. The CDR3 covers 16 residues. J was trimmed by 5 bases and V by 0 bases; bases with no gene match: 7. CDR1 SEHNR and CDR2 FQNEAQ come from the germline V gene (reference sequence). The CDR3 bases are TGTGCCAGCAGCTTAGCGGGACAGGGTGAATTATATGGCTACACCTTC. Amino acids: CASSLAGQGELYGYTF.

This clone was picked up one time. V is TRBV5-4 and J is TRBJ2-1; D perhaps matches TRBD2 (6 bases). The CDR3 runs to 14 residues. CDR1 and CDR2 (germline): SGHNT, YYREEE (reference sequence). Trimming cost V 0 bases and J 7 bases, with 11 bases left between them. This chain's CDR3 is CASSLGLGMNEQFF. Written as DNA, the CDR3 is TGTGCCAGCAGCTTGGGACTAGGGATGAATGAGCAGTTCTTC.

The rearrangement joins TRBV9 to TRBJ1-3; 8 bases map to TRBD1. The CDR3 is made up of 20 amino acids. From germline, CDR1 is SGDLS and CDR2 YYNGEE. Unmatched junction bases numbered 17, after V lost 3 bases and J lost 0 bases. CDR3: CASSAGAGTGIVSSGNTIYF. Here the CDR3 DNA reads TGTGCCAGCAGCGCCGGAGCCGGGACAGGTATCGTCAGCTCTGGAAACACCATATATTTT.

The rearrangement links TRBV28 to TRBJ2-7; 10 nucleotides agree with TRBD2. The CDR3 totals 17 residues. CDR1 is MDHEN, CDR2 SYDVKM, per germline. The junction had 12 bases not matched to a gene; V was cut back by 5 bases and J by 2 bases. The CDR3 nucleotides are TGTGCCAGCAGTCCCTCCCAGGGGCTAGCGGGAGCCTACGAGCAGTACTTC. Its translation is CASSPSQGLAGAYEQYF.

The chain is built from TRBV11-2 and TRBJ2-7; no firm D call. The CDR3 has 13 residues. Germline-derived CDR1 and CDR2 are SGHAT and FQNNGV. The V and J ends lost 8 bases and 1 base respectively, with 12 bases between them. This CDR3 is CASRSLQSYEQYF. CDR3 nucleotide sequence: TGTGCCAGCCGATCATTACAATCCTACGAGCAGTACTTC.

The chain uses TRBV21-1 and TRBJ1-3; the DNA was not used to check the table's D call, TRBD1. TRBV21-1 has pseudogene status. The CDR3 covers 17 residues. The CDR3 here is CASSKESAGFRRNTIYF. The CDR3 DNA sequence: TGTGCCAGCAGCAAAGAGTCGGCAGGGTTTCGCCGAAACACCATATATTTT.

V is TRBV5-1 and J is TRBJ2-7, with D possibly matching TRBD1 (5 bases). Trimming removed 4 bases at V and 0 bases at J, with 17 bases between. Germline V gene sequence: CDR1 SGHRS, CDR2 YFSETQ. The CDR3 is made up of 16 amino acids. This CDR3 reads CASSSTGDFLSYEQYF. The CDR3 bases are TGCGCCAGCAGCAGTACAGGAGATTTTCTCTCCTACGAGCAGTACTTC.

This rearrangement joins TRBV27 to TRBJ2-2, with a possible D match to TRBD1 (6 bases). The ends were cut back, 7 bases at V and 4 bases at J, with 19 bases in the middle. CDR1 and CDR2 (germline): MNHEY, SMNVEV (reference sequence). The CDR3 totals 16 residues. CDR3 DNA sequence: TGTGCCAGCACCCTAACGGACAGTCGTTCCACCGGGGAGCTGTTTTTT. Protein: CASTLTDSRSTGELFF.

V gene TRBV28 combines with J gene TRBJ2-3, with 10 bases lining up with TRBD2. This CDR3 contains 18 residues. Germline CDR1 is MDHEN and CDR2 is SYDVKM. The J segment lost 0 bases and the V segment lost 6 bases, leaving 12 bases of the junction unmatched. In nucleotides, the CDR3 is TGTGCCAGCAGCCCCAATAGCGGGAGGTCTCTTAGCACAGATACGCAGTATTTT. Protein product: CASSPNSGRSLSTDTQYF.

This clone was observed a few times. The chain carries TRBV5-1 and TRBJ2-2, with 10 bases lining up with TRBD2. V shed 4 bases and J 4 bases; nucleotides not matched to a gene: 10. The V gene's germline CDR1 is SGHRS and CDR2 YFSETQ. The CDR3 loop spans 17 amino acids. The CDR3 DNA reads as TGCGCCAGCAGCGAAGGAGCGGGGGGGCTGGGCACCGGGGAGCTGTTTTTT. This gives the protein CASSEGAGGLGTGELFF.

DNA of the CDR3: TGCGCCAGCAGCTTGGGGACAGGGTTTGAGACCCAGTACTTC. Amino acids: CASSLGTGFETQYF. The chain links TRBV5-1 to TRBJ2-5; 8 nucleotides match TRBD1. V was clipped by 0 bases and J by 5 bases; unmatched bases: 3. This CDR3 has 14 amino acids. The germline V gene encodes CDR1 SGHRS and CDR2 YFSETQ.

A single count supports this clone. The chain combines TRBV25-1 with TRBJ2-5; TRBD1 might be the D (6 bases). Germline V gene sequence: CDR1 MGHDK, CDR2 SYGVNS. Deletions cut 2 bases from V and 1 base from J, with 17 bases between. The CDR3 is 17 residues long. CDR3 loop: CASSERTGSVIQETQYF. Here the CDR3 DNA reads TGTGCCAGCAGTGAAAGAACAGGGTCTGTGATCCAAGAGACCCAGTACTTC.

This chain joins TRBV28 and TRBJ2-7; D might be TRBD2 (6 bases). The V gene lost 6 bases and the J gene lost 10 bases, with 16 bases spanning the gap. CDR1 is MDHEN and CDR2 is SYDVKM in the germline V gene. The CDR3 extends over 12 amino acids. CDR3 amino acids: CASSKLGTAQYF. In DNA, the CDR3 is TGTGCCAGCAGCAAACTCGGGACTGCCCAGTACTTC.

This clone appeared a single time. V and J are TRBV10-3 and TRBJ2-1; tentative D call: TRBD1 (6 bases). CDR1 ENHRY and CDR2 SYGVKD come from the germline V gene. This CDR3 has 14 residues. The germline V and J ends were trimmed by 7 bases and 5 bases, with 15 bases remaining between them. DNA for the CDR3: TGTGCCATCATGGGTCAGACAGGAGACAATGAGCAGTTCTTC. This translates into CAIMGQTGDNEQFF.

The V call is TRBV6-6, the J call TRBJ1-2; the D gene is possibly TRBD1 (6 bases). V lost 3 bases and J lost 6, with 14 bases in between. The CDR3 runs to 14 residues. Germline loops: CDR1 MNHNY, CDR2 SVGAGI (reference sequence). This chain's CDR3 is CASSYRLGADGYTF. CDR3 nucleotides: TGTGCCAGCAGTTATCGCCTGGGGGCGGATGGCTACACCTTC.

This clone has a single count. The gene calls are TRBV19 and TRBJ2-3; the match to TRBD1 covers 12 bases. With 6 bases clipped from V and 6 bases from J, the junction kept 7 bases outside the gene matches. From germline, CDR1 is LNHDA and CDR2 SQIVND (reference sequence). The CDR3 contains 15 residues. The chain's CDR3 is CASREGTGGVDTQYF. The CDR3 DNA is TGTGCCAGTAGGGAAGGGACAGGGGGCGTGGATACGCAGTATTTT.

This rearrangement joins TRBV28 to TRBJ1-4; D gene uncertain. The CDR3 has 12 amino acids. Germline-derived CDR1 and CDR2 are MDHEN and SYDVKM. The V end lost 6 bases, the J end lost 8 bases, and 10 bases lay between the germline ends. Here the CDR3 DNA reads TGTGCCAGCAGACAACGCTGGGAAAAACTGTTTTTT. Encoded protein: CASRQRWEKLFF.

This rearrangement joins TRBV9 to TRBJ2-1; 11 nucleotides line up with TRBD2. The CDR3 consists of 17 residues. J gave up 10 bases and V 3 bases, and 15 bases lay outside the gene matches. CDR1 is SGDLS and CDR2 is YYNGEE in the germline V gene. The CDR3 DNA is TGTGCCAGCAGCGGAGGGACGGGTAGCGGGGGGGCTCGGGAGCAGTTCTTC. It is translated as CASSGGTGSGGAREQFF. Looking up the rest from reference TRBV9 and TRBJ2-1 gives the full variable domain: DSGVTQTPKHLITATGQRVTLRCSPRSGDLSVYWYQQSLDQGLQFLIQYYNGEERAKGNILERFSAQQFPDLHSELNLSSLELGDSALYFCASSGGTGSGGAREQFFGPGTRLTVL.

The V and J genes are TRBV5-1 and TRBJ2-7; D unclear. The V gene's germline CDR1 is SGHRS and CDR2 YFSETQ. The CDR3 consists of 13 residues. V was trimmed by 2 bases and J by 5 bases, leaving 11 bases between them. CDR3 protein: CASSFASNDEQYF. Written as DNA, the CDR3 is TGCGCCAGCAGCTTCGCGTCGAACGACGAGCAGTACTTC.

The chain combines TRBV6-1 with TRBJ2-3; D perhaps matches TRBD1 (5 bases). Trimming took off 6 bases at V and 3 bases at J, with 16 bases between the two ends. The CDR3 is 15 amino acids. Germline assignment: CDR1 MNHNS and CDR2 SASEGT. The CDR3 region is CASSRGRGFTDTQYF. The CDR3 DNA is TGTGCCAGCAGCCGAGGAAGGGGATTTACAGATACGCAGTATTTT.

V and J are TRBV21-1 and TRBJ2-7; the D call TRBD1 from the table was never checked on the DNA. TRBV21-1 is reported as a pseudogene. This CDR3 has 15 amino acids. Written as DNA, the CDR3 is TGTGCCAGCAGCAAAGCGCAGGGATTCTCCTACGAGCAGTACTTC. It is translated as CASSKAQGFSYEQYF.